These T cell receptor beta chains were read from a single sample in a study of cytomegalovirus exposure and HLA in healthy donors. The assay was immunoSEQ multiplex PCR, and TCRdb's table has in-frame clones only and misses some. The table lists fewer than 150,000 clones, about 80% of them singletons. The sample taken for sequencing was PBMCs. These receptors all stem from a man in his forties in good health and CMV-seropositive. The CDR3 runs from the conserved cysteine through the conserved F or W. The D gene is left open where the match is weak. Only part of the rows carry a size: once, few, many, or a class if the clone is expanded.

TRBV7-9	TRBJ1-4	-	-	CASSLGGPGEKLFF	TGTGCCAGCAGCTTAGGGGGCCCTGGAGAAAAACTGTTTTTT
TRBV4-2	TRBJ1-2	-	-	CASSQEVGQTFGEGYTF	TGTGCCAGCAGCCAAGAGGTAGGACAGACCTTCGGAGAGGGCTACACCTTC
TRBV7-2	TRBJ1-4	-	TRBD1	CASSSTGAAPYNEKLFF	TGTGCCAGCAGCTCGACAGGGGCCGCACCATATAATGAAAAACTGTTTTTT
TRBV10-2	TRBJ1-2	few	TRBD1	CASSRDRANYGYTF	TGCGCCAGCAGTCGGGACAGAGCTAACTATGGCTACACCTTC
TRBV4-2	TRBJ2-7	-	-	CASSQPLRAGKYEQYF	TGTGCCAGCAGCCAACCTTTGAGAGCAGGGAAATACGAGCAGTACTTC
TRBV27	TRBJ1-2	-	-	CASSPGTRNYGYTF	TGTGCCAGCAGTCCGGGAACACGGAACTATGGCTACACCTTC
TRBV29-1	TRBJ2-2	once	-	CSVTGLTGELFF	TGCAGCGTTACAGGGCTGACCGGGGAGCTGTTTTTT
TRBV5-6	TRBJ1-6	-	-	CASSSLRDYNSPLHF	TGTGCCAGCAGCTCGCTCAGGGACTATAATTCACCCCTCCACTTT
TRBV19	TRBJ2-7	-	TRBD2	CATSGSLYYEQYF	TGTGCTACTAGCGGGAGCCTCTACTACGAGCAGTACTTC
TRBV14	TRBJ2-3	-	-	CASSQRGFTDTQYF	TGTGCCAGCAGCCAAAGGGGTTTCACAGATACGCAGTATTTT
TRBV19	TRBJ1-1	once	-	CASSSAGAPVTEAFF	TGTGCCAGTAGTAGTGCGGGAGCGCCAGTCACTGAAGCTTTCTTT
TRBV6-5	TRBJ1-5	-	-	CASSSLAANQPQHF	TGTGCCAGCAGTTCCCTAGCAGCAAATCAGCCCCAGCATTTT
TRBV5-1	TRBJ1-1	-	-	CASSLGGRDNTEAFF	TGCGCCAGCAGCTTGGGCGGGCGGGACAACACTGAAGCTTTCTTT
TRBV18	TRBJ2-7	-	TRBD2	CASSPSGESYEQYF	TGTGCCAGCTCACCTAGCGGGGAGTCCTACGAGCAGTACTTC
TRBV5-4	TRBJ2-3	-	-	CASSLDIPSTDTQYF	TGTGCCAGCAGCTTGGACATCCCTAGCACAGATACGCAGTATTTT
TRBV21-1	TRBJ1-2	-	-	CASSKIGGGGFYGYTF	TGTGCCAGCAGCAAGATTGGGGGCGGGGGTTTCTATGGCTACACCTTC
TRBV9	TRBJ2-7	-	-	CASSARHSSYEQYF	TGTGCCAGCAGCGCGAGACATAGCTCCTACGAGCAGTACTTC
TRBV5-1	TRBJ1-4	-	TRBD1	CASSGGGGQINEKLFF	TGCGCCAGCAGCGGCGGAGGGGGACAGATAAATGAAAAACTGTTTTTT
TRBV4-1	TRBJ1-2	few	TRBD1	CASSHATGGYGYTF	TGCGCCAGCAGCCACGCCACAGGGGGCTATGGCTACACCTTC
TRBV7-9	TRBJ1-4	-	-	CASSLPQLEAENEKLFF	TGTGCCAGCAGCTTACCCCAACTGGAGGCAGAAAATGAAAAACTGTTTTTT
TRBV18	TRBJ1-2	-	TRBD1	CASSPTGDRNYGYTF	TGTGCCAGCTCACCCACAGGGGATCGCAACTATGGCTACACCTTC
TRBV6-5	TRBJ1-2	few	-	CASSYSGQGTGYTF	TGTGCCAGCAGTTACTCAGGCCAGGGGACCGGCTACACCTTC
TRBV10-2	TRBJ2-7	-	TRBD1	CASSEPGQSYEQYF	TGCGCCAGCAGTGAACCGGGACAGAGCTACGAGCAGTACTTC
TRBV29-1	TRBJ1-3	-	-	CSVAQGYGNTIYF	TGCAGCGTTGCGCAGGGATATGGAAACACCATATATTTT
TRBV7-9	TRBJ2-2	-	-	CASSLGDGELFF	TGTGCCAGCAGCTTAGGCGACGGGGAGCTGTTTTTT
TRBV5-1	TRBJ2-5	-	-	CASSRRGTAQETQYF	TGCGCCAGCAGCCGTCGGGGGACTGCCCAAGAGACCCAGTACTTC
TRBV6-1	TRBJ2-2	few	TRBD2	CASRVRGAGELFF	TGTGCCAGCCGAGTCCGGGGGGCCGGGGAGCTGTTTTTT
TRBV5-1	TRBJ1-3	once	-	CASSPSSSGNTIYF	TGCGCCAGCAGCCCGTCGAGCTCTGGAAACACCATATATTTT
TRBV7-6	TRBJ2-3	-	TRBD2	CASSSRLAGVVDTQYF	TGTGCCAGCAGCTCCCGACTAGCGGGAGTGGTAGATACGCAGTATTTT
TRBV6-6	TRBJ1-1	-	-	CATAKDRDTEAFF	TGTGCCACCGCCAAGGACAGAGACACTGAAGCTTTCTTT
TRBV11-3	TRBJ2-1	-	TRBD2	CASSSQGLAGGEQFF	TGTGCCAGCAGCTCTCAAGGACTAGCGGGAGGTGAGCAGTTCTTC
TRBV20-1	TRBJ2-5	-	-	CSARDLETQYF	TGCAGTGCTAGAGATCTTGAGACCCAGTACTTC
TRBV7-9	TRBJ2-7	-	TRBD2	CASSTWGLAGYEQYF	TGTGCCAGCAGCACTTGGGGACTAGCCGGCTACGAGCAGTACTTC
TRBV19	TRBJ1-2	-	-	CASSIQTPNYGYTF	TGTGCCAGTAGTATCCAGACACCAAACTATGGCTACACCTTC
TRBV28	TRBJ1-2	-	TRBD1	CASSLSTGALVFYTF	TGTGCCAGCAGTCTCTCGACAGGGGCCCTAGTCTTTTACACCTTC
TRBV5-5	TRBJ2-3	-	-	CASSDNTGTDTQYF	TGTGCCAGCAGCGACAATACGGGCACAGATACGCAGTATTTT
TRBV19	TRBJ2-1	-	TRBD2	CASSWGGDVYNEQFF	TGTGCCAGTTCCTGGGGAGGGGATGTCTACAATGAGCAGTTCTTC
TRBV10-1	TRBJ2-1	-	-	CASSESSRGSSYNEQFF	TGCGCCAGCAGTGAGTCCTCTAGGGGAAGCTCCTACAATGAGCAGTTCTTC
TRBV2	TRBJ2-3	-	-	CASTGKRARTDTQYF	TGTGCCAGCACGGGGAAGCGGGCACGCACAGATACGCAGTATTTT
TRBV11-2	TRBJ2-1	few	-	CASTHDGIGTSYNEQFF	TGTGCCAGCACCCATGATGGAATCGGGACTTCCTACAATGAGCAGTTCTTC
TRBV30	TRBJ1-1	-	TRBD1	CAWGRGFRTEAFF	TGTGCCTGGGGCAGGGGGTTCAGGACTGAAGCTTTCTTT
TRBV6-5	TRBJ2-7	once	TRBD1	CASKGQADSYEQYF	TGTGCCAGCAAGGGACAGGCCGACTCCTACGAGCAGTACTTC
TRBV18	TRBJ1-4	once	-	CASSPDKFGEKLFF	TGTGCCAGCTCACCGGACAAGTTTGGGGAAAAACTGTTTTTT
TRBV29-1	TRBJ1-1	-	-	CSVGSTGGTEAFF	TGCAGCGTAGGATCGACGGGAGGGACTGAAGCTTTCTTT
TRBV15	TRBJ2-7	-	TRBD2	CATSRTGTSGTYEQYF	TGTGCCACCAGCAGGACCGGGACTAGCGGCACCTACGAGCAGTACTTC
TRBV5-1	TRBJ1-1	-	TRBD1	CASSLEDRRSTEAFF	TGCGCCAGCAGCCTTGAGGACAGGAGGAGCACTGAAGCTTTCTTT
TRBV2	TRBJ1-2	-	-	CASRREGDGYTF	TGTGCCAGCAGAAGGGAAGGGGATGGCTACACCTTC
TRBV5-4	TRBJ1-2	few	-	CASSWPGTSYGYTF	TGTGCCAGCAGTTGGCCCGGGACAAGCTATGGCTACACCTTC
TRBV6-1	TRBJ1-2	-	TRBD1	CASNRGGIYGYTF	TGTGCCAGCAACAGGGGGGGGATCTATGGCTACACCTTC
TRBV27	TRBJ2-7	-	TRBD2	CASSFEGGVSEQYF	TGTGCCAGCAGTTTTGAGGGAGGGGTCTCAGAGCAGTACTTC
TRBV5-4	TRBJ2-7	few	TRBD2	CASSLVAGAGGYEQYF	TGTGCCAGCAGCTTGGTAGCGGGGGCGGGCGGCTACGAGCAGTACTTC
TRBV10-3	TRBJ2-1	-	TRBD1	CAISEYRGEQFF	TGTGCCATCAGTGAATACAGGGGTGAGCAGTTCTTC
TRBV19	TRBJ1-1	-	-	CASSIGQMNTEAFF	TGTGCCAGTAGTATAGGGCAGATGAACACTGAAGCTTTCTTT
TRBV6-5	TRBJ1-4	-	TRBD1	CASSYRGQGNEKLFF	TGTGCCAGCAGTTACCGGGGACAGGGTAACGAAAAACTGTTTTTT
TRBV5-4	TRBJ2-7	-	TRBD2	CASSLGGSGPSGHYEQYF	TGTGCCAGCAGCTTGGGGGGTTCGGGGCCTAGCGGACACTACGAGCAGTACTTC